This TCR beta chain was profiled in a study of T cell responses to AZD1222 COVID-19 vaccine. This table comes from immunoSEQ multiplex PCR, and its TCRdb copy is limited to in-frame clones, with some not included. The sample shows around 120,000 clones, around 92% of them seen only once. This sample comprised peripheral blood, obtained on day 0 of AZD1222 vaccination. This clonotype was sampled from an adult in good health.

As DNA, the CDR3 is TGTGCCATCAGTGAGGGGGGACAGGGGGCGAATCGCGATCCCAATCAGCCCCAGCATTTT. This codes for CAISEGGQGANRDPNQPQHF. The V and J genes are TRBV10-3 and TRBJ1-5, with TRBD1 identical over 12 bases. CDR1 and CDR2 (germline): ENHRY, SYGVKD. The CDR3 is made up of 20 amino acids. J was trimmed by 3 bases and V by 2 bases; bases with no gene match: 14.